Listed below are T cell receptor beta chains from one sample, sequenced in a study of T-cell memory formation after mild COVID-19. TCRdb used MiXCR to reprocess the 5' RACE reads, holding one entry per CDR3 protein. The repertoire consists of more than 450,000 distinct CDR3 sequences, with about 20% occurring once and the leading ten covering about 12%. The specimen sequenced was PBMCs or a T cell subset sorted from them (not recorded which). The receptors here all came from an adult woman who had mild COVID-19 (a few samples of this study predate the infection). Cell type and time point are not known. Both conserved end residues are trimmed from each CDR3.

TRBV6-5,ASVPTGALDGYT
TRBV4-2,ASSPPASGGPNEQF
TRBV29-1,SVEEARSVSYEQY
TRBV6-2/TRBV6-3,ASSYRPETSGRAGQY
TRBV7-2,ASSFLGGEQF
TRBV19,ASSPLAGNTYEQY
TRBV7-6,ASSLALGGAQY
TRBV15,ATSRGLAGGYEQY
TRBV7-9,ASSSPGTGDSPLH
TRBV5-1,ASSYVQGAGETQY
TRBV7-9,ASSLLRAKTQY
TRBV21-1,VQRAEQY
TRBV12-3/TRBV12-4,ASRAPGQPSPLH
TRBV13,ASSPRGRGQDEQY
TRBV19,ASSHLAGKYEQY
TRBV7-9,ASRRGSDTQY
TRBV6-6,ASSYVGTSGSPQS
TRBV12-3/TRBV12-4,ASSFSDRVQY
TRBV9,ASSATTGELF
TRBV3-1,ASSRTSGSQRETQY
TRBV7-2,ASSFMGARTSTDTQY
TRBV7-9,ASSLETGGNYGYT
TRBV20-1,SATSPLGTYLSSYEQY
TRBV7-9,ASIRLRDRGPKYGGETQY
TRBV7-2,ASSSGPGGGTDTQY
TRBV18,ASSPTGNTEAF
TRBV19,ASSILAGVGNEQF
TRBV15,ATSIDSVNTEAF
TRBV4-2,ASSQDLGLETGELF
TRBV24-1,ATSEPTGGDEKLF
TRBV29-1,SVVRSGLNYGYT
TRBV7-3,ASSSGLAGGADTQY
TRBV3-1,ASSQEGQVASPLH
TRBV9,ASSVGAGWGNEQF
TRBV4-1,ASSQDRVSDQPQH
TRBV6-2/TRBV6-3,ASTNPFLEKY
TRBV7-2,ASSLGGGRSTDTQY
TRBV6-5,ASGWADTQY
TRBV19,ATQGARGANEQF
TRBV25-1,ASSELSGTGYNEQF